These 10 T cell receptor beta chains came from one sample sequenced in a study of blood T cell repertoires in COVID-19. Using immunoSEQ multiplex PCR, the repertoire was profiled, and TCRdb retains in-frame clones only, with some absent. The data contain fewer than 200,000 clones, 90% to 95% of them seen just once; the ten biggest clones take up 4.6%. The sample taken for sequencing was peripheral blood. These receptors were collected from a woman between 50 and 59 years old with acute or convalescent COVID-19.

The chain uses TRBV19 and TRBJ1-3; perhaps TRBD1 as D (5 bases). The V and J ends lost 2 bases and 2 bases respectively, with 7 bases between them. CDR3 size: 14 residues. The germline V gene encodes CDR1 LNHDA and CDR2 SQIVND (reference sequence). CDR3 sequence: CASSIQGTGNTIYF. The DNA for the CDR3 is TGTGCCAGTAGTATACAGGGAACTGGAAACACCATATATTTT. Supplemented by reference TRBV19 and TRBJ1-3, the full variable domain reads DGGITQSPKYLFRKEGQNVTLSCEQNLNHDAMYWYRQDPGQGLRLIYYSQIVNDFQKGDIAEGYSVSREKKESFPLTVTSAQKNPTAFYLCASSIQGTGNTIYFGEGSWLTVV.

The CDR3 loop reads CATLGPGGSSGANVLTF. The CDR3 DNA reads TGTGCCACCTTAGGGCCAGGGGGCTCATCTGGGGCCAACGTCCTGACTTTC. The chain links TRBV18 to TRBJ2-6; 8 bases fit TRBD1. The V gene end was trimmed by 10 bases and the J gene end by 1 base; junction bases not matched to a gene: 12. The CDR3 runs to 17 residues. Germline V gene data show CDR1 as KGHSH and CDR2 as LQKENI.

This chain joins TRBV28 and TRBJ2-3; D is uncertain. The CDR3 consists of 14 residues. The germline V and J ends were trimmed by 5 bases and 1 base, with 10 bases remaining between them. CDR1 is MDHEN, CDR2 SYDVKM, per germline. The CDR3 spells CASSLPTRTDTQYF. CDR3 nucleotide sequence: TGTGCCAGCAGTCTCCCAACACGCACAGATACGCAGTATTTT. The variable domain in full, completed from reference TRBV28 and TRBJ2-3, reads DVKVTQSSRYLVKRTGEKVFLECVQDMDHENMFWYRQDPGLGLRLIYFSYDVKMKEKGDIPEGYSVSREKKERFSLILESASTNQTSMYLCASSLPTRTDTQYFGPGTRLTVL.

The V gene is TRBV7-8, the J gene TRBJ2-3; D gene uncertain. Germline CDR1 reads SGHVS; CDR2 reads FQNEAQ. The CDR3 totals 12 residues. V was cut by 3 bases and J by 6 bases, with 7 bases left in between. CDR3 protein: CASSLVVDTQYF. The CDR3 bases are TGTGCCAGCAGCTTGGTAGTGGATACGCAGTATTTT.

The rearrangement joins TRBV18 to TRBJ2-1, with D hard to call. The CDR3 covers 17 residues. CDR1 KGHSH and CDR2 LQKENI come from the germline V gene. V dropped 0 bases and J dropped 0 bases, with 12 bases sitting between them. Here the CDR3 DNA reads TGTGCCAGCTCACCACCGATCACAGAGAGCTCCTACAATGAGCAGTTCTTC. It yields the protein CASSPPITESSYNEQFF.

V is TRBV7-7 and J is TRBJ2-5; 7 bases are a match to TRBD1. Trimming removed 5 bases from V and 4 bases from J; junction bases left unmatched: 4. The CDR3 has 13 residues. Germline CDR1 reads SSHAT; CDR2 reads FNYEAQ (reference sequence). In DNA form, the CDR3 reads TGTGCCAGCAGCCCGGGACAGCTAGAGACCCAGTACTTC. Its translation: CASSPGQLETQYF.

The gene calls are TRBV3-1 (or the pseudogene TRBV3-2) and TRBJ2-1; D possibly corresponds to TRBD2 (7 bases). Trimming cost V 1 base and J 4 bases, with 20 bases left between them. There are 18 residues in the CDR3. Germline CDR1 LGHDT, CDR2 YNNKEL (reference sequence). This CDR3 reads CASSQGITRGALYNEQFF. Written as DNA, the CDR3 is TGTGCCAGCAGCCAAGGGATAACTCGGGGGGCACTATACAATGAGCAGTTCTTC.

The genes are TRBV19 and TRBJ2-3; 10 bases are a match to TRBD1. The CDR3 covers 15 residues. Germline values: CDR1 LNHDA, CDR2 SQIVND (reference sequence). V was clipped by 3 bases and J by 3 bases; unmatched bases: 3. CDR3 amino acids: CASSIGTGATDTQYF. The CDR3 DNA reads TGTGCCAGTAGTATTGGGACAGGGGCAACAGATACGCAGTATTTT.

The genes are TRBV4-3 and TRBJ2-4; TRBD2 agrees at 11 bases. This CDR3 region has 17 residues. V trimming: 4 bases; J trimming: 5 bases; junction bases outside the gene matches: 10. CDR1 is LGHNA and CDR2 is YSLEER in the germline V gene. DNA for the CDR3: TGCGCCAGCAGCCTTCACCTACTAGCGGGAGACGAAAACATTCAGTACTTC. Amino acids: CASSLHLLAGDENIQYF.

The count of this clone is one. The chain employs TRBV28 and TRBJ1-1, with D possibly matching TRBD1 (5 bases). The V and J ends lost 3 bases and 6 bases respectively, with 14 bases between them. Germline V gives CDR1 MDHEN, CDR2 SYDVKM. CDR3 length: 14 amino acids. The CDR3 protein is CASSFFMAGPEAFF. Written as DNA, the CDR3 is TGTGCCAGCAGTTTCTTTATGGCGGGACCTGAAGCTTTCTTT.